The clone carrying this TCR beta chain was counted between two and nine times. The CDR3 is 14 residues long. Germline V gives CDR1 MNHEY, CDR2 SVGAGI. V gave up 6 bases and J gave up 3 bases, with 14 bases separating them. Original processing methods: From reference gene primer amplification, estimates of nucleated cell counts were derived. TCRdb's table, derived via immunoSEQ multiplex PCR, lists solely in-frame clones and lacks some. V and J calls plus clone size are reproduced from that table; the DNA served to infer D and trimming. This sample has 100,000 to 110,000 clones, with approximately 80% found just once. The source of the sample is a study of blood T cell repertoires in COVID-19. Study context: Italy, Spain and the United States were the sources of the convalescent and acute COVID-19 samples. From T cells, B-cell-depleted T cells, or PBMCs came the material, which was cDNA or gDNA.

The TCR originated in a man aged 50-59 years with active or convalescent COVID-19. Material: peripheral blood. This chain joins TRBV6-5 and TRBJ1-2; D ambiguous. The CDR3 DNA is TGTGCCAGCAGATCTTCATTGGGCTACTATGGCTACACCTTC. Translating gives CASRSSLGYYGYTF.